One T cell receptor beta chain is described in this entry. Its target is unknown. V lost 6 bases and J lost 6, with 12 bases in between. Germline V gene sequence: CDR1 MRHNA, CDR2 SNTAGT. There are 13 residues in the CDR3. One entry per CDR3 protein results from TCRdb running MiXCR on the 5' RACE reads. In the table there are around 320,000 distinct CDR3 sequences, just under 20% of which are singletons. The sample is drawn from a study of T-cell memory formation after mild COVID-19. About the research overall: Clustering of TCRs was largely donor specific. Findings of the study overall: Proof of SARS-CoV-2 specificity was absent for the second-wave clones that crested on day 37. Pre-infection memory held some responding clones, suggesting pre-existing cross-reactive T cells responded. CD4/CD8 balance held among clones contracting day 15 to 85, and later expanders leaned CD4+.

Source material: PBMCs or a T cell subset sorted from them (not recorded which). The V and J genes are TRBV6-4 and TRBJ2-1; no definite D call. The sequence came from a man aged 18 to 29 who had mild COVID-19 (a few samples of this study predate the infection). Cell type and time point are not known. CDR3 sequence: CASSPGVANEQFF. The CDR3 region has the DNA TGTGCCAGCAGCCCGGGTGTCGCCAATGAGCAGTTCTTC.